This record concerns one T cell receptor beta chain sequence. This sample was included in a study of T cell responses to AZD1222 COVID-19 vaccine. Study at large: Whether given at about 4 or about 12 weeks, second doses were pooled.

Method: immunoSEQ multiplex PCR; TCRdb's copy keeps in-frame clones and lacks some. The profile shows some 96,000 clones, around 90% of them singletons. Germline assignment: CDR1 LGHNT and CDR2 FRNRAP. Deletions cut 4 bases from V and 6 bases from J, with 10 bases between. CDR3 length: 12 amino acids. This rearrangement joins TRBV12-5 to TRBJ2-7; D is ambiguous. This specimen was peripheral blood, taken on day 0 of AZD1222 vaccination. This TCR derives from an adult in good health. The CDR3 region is CASGSGPPEQYF. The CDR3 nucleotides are TGTGCTAGTGGTTCCGGACCCCCCGAGCAGTACTTC.